This T cell receptor beta chain comes out of a study of T cell responses to AZD1222 COVID-19 vaccine (dated by TCRdb to about 2021). In the study overall: AZD1222 recipients with second doses at about 4 weeks or about 12 weeks were pooled, because spike-specific TCR depth and breadth did not differ between schedules. Enrollment into the trials was organized by age into subgroups of 18-55, 56-69 and 70-plus years, and those subgroups contained roughly 150, 30 and 60 TCR-sequenced participants, respectively. TCR sequencing covered roughly 230 trial participants: around 210 given two doses of AZD1222 and approximately 25 given two doses of MenACWY control vaccine. Overall study outcomes, separate from this receptor: Nearly half of unique spike-specific TCRs reportedly recognized epitopes outside regions mutated in the B.1.351 and B.1.1.7 variants. The vaccine-associated CD4 TCRs covered the entire spike protein, and the dominant responses fell in regions 160-218 and 743-854. Conclusions about previously exposed vaccinees are limited, since just five to seven AZD1222 recipients were seropositive for SARS-CoV-2 at baseline. Because no day 14 peak-response samples were available, repertoires were characterized only after the peak T cell response. Spike-specific TCR breadth and depth rose significantly after two AZD1222 doses compared with day 0 and with MenACWY recipients. Participants were mostly white British and included more females than males, and it was suggested by the authors that clonal diversity may have been underestimated. The 56-69-year group was small, and its depth increase did not reach significance, likely because of low power.

To note about this clone: What antigen it recognizes has not been identified. Per-base quality was not reported, and no clone a single base away is much larger than it.

Read against the paper, the sample's time point label means: baseline before first vaccination. Samples from vaccinated people were obtained from the UK trials COV001 and COV002, which included a single-blind randomized controlled phase 2/3 trial of AZD1222 (ChAdOx1 nCoV-19) in healthy adults. For TCRbeta chain sequencing, PBMC samples were collected from trial participants at day 0 and at day 28 after the second dose. CDR1 LNHDA and CDR2 SQIVND are derived from the germline V gene (reference sequence). The CDR3 spans 13 residues, from the cysteine through the phenylalanine. Solely the CDR3 DNA is kept, with 39 bases framed from the first base. Between the V and J ends, shortened by 7 bases and 0 bases respectively, the junction contains 9 bases. The CDR3 regions of human TCRbeta chains were analyzed by immunosequencing. From the authors' description of their analysis: TCRs in the repertoires were matched against a reference library of SARS-CoV-2-specific TCRs that had been generated with the MIRA antigen-specificity platform. Breadth was defined as the fraction of unique TCRs that were SARS-CoV-2-associated. Depth was defined as the fraction of total T cells that were SARS-CoV-2-associated. Each spike-specific TCR was assigned to its reactive spike region and to a CD4 or CD8 class using the MIRA data. Log10-transformed breadth and depth values were compared by one-way ANOVA with Sidak's multiple comparisons tests. TCRdb carries this immuneACCESS record with in-frame sequences only. Its versions omit some clonotypes, under half of them owing to an unresolved V gene in the studies checked, with the rest unexplained. The D gene and trimming were derived from the DNA, and the V and J assignments and clone size from that table. Present in this sample are 100,000 or so clones, less than 90% of which were seen just once. Together, the top ten hold around 17% of the sample.

The specimen was peripheral blood, collected on day 0 of AZD1222 vaccination. The sequence links TRBV19 to TRBJ1-1, and perhaps TRBD1 as D gene, on 5 matching bases. This receptor was taken from an adult in good health. The CDR3 region has the sequence CASKGQMNTEAFF. Read as DNA, the sequence is TGTGCCAGTAAGGGGCAGATGAACACTGAAGCTTTCTTT.